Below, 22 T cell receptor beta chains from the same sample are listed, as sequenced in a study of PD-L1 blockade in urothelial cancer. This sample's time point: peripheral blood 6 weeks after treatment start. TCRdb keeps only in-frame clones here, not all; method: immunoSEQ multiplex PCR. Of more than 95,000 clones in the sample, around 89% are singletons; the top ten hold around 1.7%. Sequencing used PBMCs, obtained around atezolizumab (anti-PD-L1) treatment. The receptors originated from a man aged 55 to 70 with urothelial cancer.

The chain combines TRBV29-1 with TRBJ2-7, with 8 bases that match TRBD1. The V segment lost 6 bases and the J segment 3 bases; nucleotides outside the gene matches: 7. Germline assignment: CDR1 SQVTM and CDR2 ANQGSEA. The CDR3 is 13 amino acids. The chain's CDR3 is CSVSRGRLYEQYF. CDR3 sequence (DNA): TGCAGCGTCTCCAGGGGGCGACTCTACGAGCAGTACTTC.

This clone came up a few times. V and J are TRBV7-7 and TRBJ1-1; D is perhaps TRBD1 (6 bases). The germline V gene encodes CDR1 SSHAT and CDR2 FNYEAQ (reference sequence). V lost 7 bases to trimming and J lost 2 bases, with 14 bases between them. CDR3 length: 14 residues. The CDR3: CASTLSTGNTEAFF. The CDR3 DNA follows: TGTGCCAGCACCCTCTCGACAGGAAACACTGAAGCTTTCTTT.

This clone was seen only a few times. The DNA for the CDR3 is TGTGCCAGCAGTTACGCCAGGACAGGGAACACCGGGGAGCTGTTTTTT. It is translated as CASSYARTGNTGELFF. The chain uses TRBV6-5 and TRBJ2-2; 7 bases map to TRBD1. Germline V gene lookup returns CDR1 MNHEY and CDR2 SVGAGI. With V trimmed by 2 bases and J by 1 base, 4 bases remained unmatched. The CDR3 runs 16 residues.

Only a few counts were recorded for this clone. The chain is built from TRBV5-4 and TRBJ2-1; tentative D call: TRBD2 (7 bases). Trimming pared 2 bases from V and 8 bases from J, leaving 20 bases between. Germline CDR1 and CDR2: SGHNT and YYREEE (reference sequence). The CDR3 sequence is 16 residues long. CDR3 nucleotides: TGTGCCAGCAGCTTATCTAGTGGGGGGGCTGTCCATGAGCAGTTCTTC. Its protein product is CASSLSSGGAVHEQFF. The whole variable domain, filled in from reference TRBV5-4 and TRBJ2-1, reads ETGVTQSPTHLIKTRGQQVTLRCSSQSGHNTVSWYQQALGQGPQFIFQYYREEENGRGNFPPRFSGLQFPNYSSELNVNALELDDSALYLCASSLSSGGAVHEQFFGPGTRLTVL.

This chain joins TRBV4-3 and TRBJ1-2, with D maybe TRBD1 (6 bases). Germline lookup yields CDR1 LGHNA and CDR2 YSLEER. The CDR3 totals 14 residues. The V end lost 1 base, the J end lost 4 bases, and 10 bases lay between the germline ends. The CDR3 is CASSQGTGPYGYTF. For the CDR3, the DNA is TGCGCCAGCAGCCAAGGAACAGGGCCCTATGGCTACACCTTC.

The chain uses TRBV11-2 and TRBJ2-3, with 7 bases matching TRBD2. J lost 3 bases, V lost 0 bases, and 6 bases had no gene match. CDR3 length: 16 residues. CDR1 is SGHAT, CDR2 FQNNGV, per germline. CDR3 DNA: TGTGCCAGCAGCTTAGATCGACTAGCTGTGACAGATACGCAGTATTTT. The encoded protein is CASSLDRLAVTDTQYF. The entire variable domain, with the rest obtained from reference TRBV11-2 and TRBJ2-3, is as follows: EAGVAQSPRYKIIEKRQSVAFWCNPISGHATLYWYQQILGQGPKLLIQFQNNGVVDDSQLPKDRFSAERLKGVDSTLKIQPAKLEDSAVYLCASSLDRLAVTDTQYFGPGTRLTVL.

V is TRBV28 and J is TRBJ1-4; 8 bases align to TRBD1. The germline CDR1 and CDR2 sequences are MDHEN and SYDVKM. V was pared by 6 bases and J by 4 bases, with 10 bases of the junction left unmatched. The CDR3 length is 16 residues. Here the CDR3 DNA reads TGTGCCAGCAGGATAAGAGGGACAGGCCTTAATGAAAAACTGTTTTTT. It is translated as CASRIRGTGLNEKLFF.

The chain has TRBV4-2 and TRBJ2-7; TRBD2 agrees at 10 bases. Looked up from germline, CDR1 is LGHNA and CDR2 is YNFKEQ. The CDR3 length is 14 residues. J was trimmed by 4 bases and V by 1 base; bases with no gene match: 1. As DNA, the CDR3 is TGTGCCAGCAGCCAAGGGACTAGCGGTTACGAGCAGTACTTC. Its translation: CASSQGTSGYEQYF.

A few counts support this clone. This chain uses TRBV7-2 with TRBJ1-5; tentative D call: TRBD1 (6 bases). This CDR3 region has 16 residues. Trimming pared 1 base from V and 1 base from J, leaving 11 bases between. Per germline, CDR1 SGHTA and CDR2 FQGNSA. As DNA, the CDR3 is TGTGCCAGCAGCTTAGGAGTCAGGGGAAGCAATCAGCCCCAGCATTTT. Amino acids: CASSLGVRGSNQPQHF.

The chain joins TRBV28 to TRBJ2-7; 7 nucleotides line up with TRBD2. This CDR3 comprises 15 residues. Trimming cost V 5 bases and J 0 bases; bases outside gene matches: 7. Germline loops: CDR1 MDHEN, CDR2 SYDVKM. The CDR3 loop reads CASSPLTSSSYEQYF. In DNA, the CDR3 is TGTGCCAGCAGTCCTCTGACTAGCAGCTCCTACGAGCAGTACTTC.

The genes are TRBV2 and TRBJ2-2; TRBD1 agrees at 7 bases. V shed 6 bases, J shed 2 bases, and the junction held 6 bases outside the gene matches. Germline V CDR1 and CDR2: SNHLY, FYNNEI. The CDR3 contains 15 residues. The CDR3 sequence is CASSRQGSNTGELFF. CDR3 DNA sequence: TGTGCCAGCAGCCGACAGGGATCTAACACCGGGGAGCTGTTTTTT.

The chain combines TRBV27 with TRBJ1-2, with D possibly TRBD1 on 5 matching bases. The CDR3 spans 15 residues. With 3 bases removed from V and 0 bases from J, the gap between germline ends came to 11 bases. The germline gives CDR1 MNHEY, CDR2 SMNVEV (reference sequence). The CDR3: CASSLYWDSNYGYTF. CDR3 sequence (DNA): TGTGCCAGCAGTTTGTACTGGGACTCTAACTATGGCTACACCTTC.

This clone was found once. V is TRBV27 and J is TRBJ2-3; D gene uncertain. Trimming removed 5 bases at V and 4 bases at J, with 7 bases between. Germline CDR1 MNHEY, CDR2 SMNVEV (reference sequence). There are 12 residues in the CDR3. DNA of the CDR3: TGTGCCAGCAGTCGGTACCCAGATACGCAGTATTTT. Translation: CASSRYPDTQYF.

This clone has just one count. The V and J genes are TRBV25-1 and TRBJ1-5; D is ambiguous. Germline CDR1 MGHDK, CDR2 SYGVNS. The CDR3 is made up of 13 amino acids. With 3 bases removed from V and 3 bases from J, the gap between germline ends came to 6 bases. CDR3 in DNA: TGTGCCAGCAGTGACAGACACAATCAGCCCCAGCATTTT. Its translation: CASSDRHNQPQHF. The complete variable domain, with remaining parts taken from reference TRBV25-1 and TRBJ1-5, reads EADIYQTPRYLVIGTGKKITLECSQTMGHDKMYWYQQDPGMELHLIHYSYGVNSTEKGDLSSESTVSRIRTEHFPLTLESARPSHTSQYLCASSDRHNQPQHFGDGTRLSIL.

CDR3 sequence reads: CASSSRGSEKLFF. CDR3 DNA: TGTGCCAGCAGCTCCCGGGGGTCCGAAAAACTGTTTTTT. The V call is TRBV7-2, the J call TRBJ1-4, with D possibly being TRBD1 (5 bases). V lost 4 bases to trimming and J lost 8 bases, with 11 bases between them. The germline CDR1 and CDR2 sequences are SGHTA and FQGNSA. The CDR3 runs to 13 residues.

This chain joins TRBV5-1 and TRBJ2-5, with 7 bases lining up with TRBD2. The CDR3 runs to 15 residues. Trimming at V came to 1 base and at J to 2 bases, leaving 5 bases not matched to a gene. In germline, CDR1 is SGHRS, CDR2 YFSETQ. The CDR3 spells CASSLTLAAQETQYF. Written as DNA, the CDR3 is TGCGCCAGCAGCTTGACTCTAGCGGCTCAAGAGACCCAGTACTTC.

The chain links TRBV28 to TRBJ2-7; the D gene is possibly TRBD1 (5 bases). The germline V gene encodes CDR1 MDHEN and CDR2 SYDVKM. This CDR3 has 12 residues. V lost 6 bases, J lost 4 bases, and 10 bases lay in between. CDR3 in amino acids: CASRLQGYEQYF. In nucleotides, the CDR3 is TGTGCCAGCAGACTTCAGGGATACGAGCAGTACTTC. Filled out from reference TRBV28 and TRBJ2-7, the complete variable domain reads DVKVTQSSRYLVKRTGEKVFLECVQDMDHENMFWYRQDPGLGLRLIYFSYDVKMKEKGDIPEGYSVSREKKERFSLILESASTNQTSMYLCASRLQGYEQYFGPGTRLTVT.

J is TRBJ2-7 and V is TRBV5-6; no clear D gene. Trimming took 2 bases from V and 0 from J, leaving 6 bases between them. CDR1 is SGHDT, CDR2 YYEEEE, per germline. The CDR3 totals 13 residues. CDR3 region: CASSLSNSYEQYF. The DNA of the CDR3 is TGTGCCAGCAGCTTAAGCAACTCCTACGAGCAGTACTTC.

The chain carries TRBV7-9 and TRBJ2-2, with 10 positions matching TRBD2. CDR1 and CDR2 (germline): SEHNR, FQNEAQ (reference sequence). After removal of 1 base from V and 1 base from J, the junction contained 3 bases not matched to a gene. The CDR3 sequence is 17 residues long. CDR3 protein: CASSLGLAGLNTGELFF. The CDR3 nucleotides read TGTGCCAGCAGCTTAGGACTAGCGGGTTTGAACACCGGGGAGCTGTTTTTT.

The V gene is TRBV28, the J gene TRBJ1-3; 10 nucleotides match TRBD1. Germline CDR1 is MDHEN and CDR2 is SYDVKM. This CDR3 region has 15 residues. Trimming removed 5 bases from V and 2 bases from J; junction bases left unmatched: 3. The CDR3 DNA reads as TGTGCCAGCAGTCTCGACAGGGGGCCTGGAAACACCATATATTTT. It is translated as CASSLDRGPGNTIYF.

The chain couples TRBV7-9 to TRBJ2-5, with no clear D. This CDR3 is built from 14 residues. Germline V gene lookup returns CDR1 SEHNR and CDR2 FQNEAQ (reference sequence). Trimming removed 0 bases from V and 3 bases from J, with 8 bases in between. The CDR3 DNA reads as TGTGCCAGCAGCTTAGCGGGCAACAAAGAGACCCAGTACTTC. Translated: CASSLAGNKETQYF.

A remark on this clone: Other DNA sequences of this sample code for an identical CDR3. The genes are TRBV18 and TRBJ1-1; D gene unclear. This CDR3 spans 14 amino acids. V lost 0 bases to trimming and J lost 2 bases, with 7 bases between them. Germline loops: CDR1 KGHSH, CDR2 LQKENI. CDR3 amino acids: CASSPPSQNTEAFF. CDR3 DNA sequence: TGTGCCAGCTCACCACCGAGTCAAAACACTGAAGCTTTCTTT.